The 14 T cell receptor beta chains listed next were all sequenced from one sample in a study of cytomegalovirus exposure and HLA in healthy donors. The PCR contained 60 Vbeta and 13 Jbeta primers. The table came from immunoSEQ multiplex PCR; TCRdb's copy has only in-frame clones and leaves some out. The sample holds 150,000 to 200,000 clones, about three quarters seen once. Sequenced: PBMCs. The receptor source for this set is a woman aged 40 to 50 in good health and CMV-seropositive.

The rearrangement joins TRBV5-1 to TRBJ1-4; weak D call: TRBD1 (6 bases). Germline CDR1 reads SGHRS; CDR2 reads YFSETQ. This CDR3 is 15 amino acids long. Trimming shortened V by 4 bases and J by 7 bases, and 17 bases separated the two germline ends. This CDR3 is CASSASTGDPEKLFF. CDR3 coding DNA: TGCGCCAGCAGCGCCTCGACAGGAGACCCTGAAAAACTGTTTTTT.

Here the CDR3 DNA reads TGCGCCAGCAGGCAGCGGGGGGCCGGTGAGCAGTTCTTC. Its protein is CASRQRGAGEQFF. The chain links TRBV4-3 to TRBJ2-1; TRBD2 matches 9 bases. Trimming at V came to 6 bases and at J to 9 bases, leaving 6 bases not matched to a gene. Germline V gene data show CDR1 as LGHNA and CDR2 as YSLEER. The CDR3 runs to 13 residues.

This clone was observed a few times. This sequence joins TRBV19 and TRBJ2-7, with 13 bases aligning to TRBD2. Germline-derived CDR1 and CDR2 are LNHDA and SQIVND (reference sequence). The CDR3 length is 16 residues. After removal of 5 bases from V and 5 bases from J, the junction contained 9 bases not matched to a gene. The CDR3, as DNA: TGTGCCAGTAGTTTCAGGACTAGCGGGAGTTTCAACGAGCAGTACTTC. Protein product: CASSFRTSGSFNEQYF.

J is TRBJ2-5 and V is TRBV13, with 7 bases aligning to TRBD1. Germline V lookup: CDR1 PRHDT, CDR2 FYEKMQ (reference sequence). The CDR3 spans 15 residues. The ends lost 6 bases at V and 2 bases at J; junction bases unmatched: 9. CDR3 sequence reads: CASRYWTGPQETQYF. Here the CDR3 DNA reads TGTGCCAGCAGATACTGGACAGGCCCGCAAGAGACCCAGTACTTC.

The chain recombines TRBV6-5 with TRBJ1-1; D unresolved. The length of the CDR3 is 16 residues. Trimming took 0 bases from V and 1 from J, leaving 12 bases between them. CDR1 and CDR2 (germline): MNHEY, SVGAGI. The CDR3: CASSYSTGDPNTEAFF. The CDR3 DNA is TGTGCCAGCAGTTACTCAACGGGAGACCCGAACACTGAAGCTTTCTTT.

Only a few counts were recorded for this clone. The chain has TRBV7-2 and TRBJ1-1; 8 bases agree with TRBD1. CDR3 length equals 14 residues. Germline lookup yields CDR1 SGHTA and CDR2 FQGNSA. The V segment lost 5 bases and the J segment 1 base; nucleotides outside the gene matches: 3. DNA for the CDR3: TGTGCCAGCAGCATCGGGACAGGGAACACTGAAGCTTTCTTT. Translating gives CASSIGTGNTEAFF.

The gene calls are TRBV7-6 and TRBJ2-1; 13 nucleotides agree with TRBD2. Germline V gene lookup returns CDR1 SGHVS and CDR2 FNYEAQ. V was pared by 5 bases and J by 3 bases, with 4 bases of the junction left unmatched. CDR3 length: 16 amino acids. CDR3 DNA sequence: TGTGCCAGCAGCCCGCGGACTAGCGGGAGCTACAATGAGCAGTTCTTC. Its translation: CASSPRTSGSYNEQFF.

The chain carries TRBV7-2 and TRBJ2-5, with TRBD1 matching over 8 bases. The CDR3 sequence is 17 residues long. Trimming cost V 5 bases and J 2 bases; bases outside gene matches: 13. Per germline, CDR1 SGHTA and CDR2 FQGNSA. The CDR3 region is CASSPPGQGVGQETQYF. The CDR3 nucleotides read TGTGCCAGCAGCCCTCCCGGACAGGGAGTGGGACAAGAGACCCAGTACTTC.

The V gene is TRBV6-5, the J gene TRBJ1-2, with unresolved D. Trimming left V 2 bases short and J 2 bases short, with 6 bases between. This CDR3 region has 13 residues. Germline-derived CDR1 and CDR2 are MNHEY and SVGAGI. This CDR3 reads CASSYARNYGYTF. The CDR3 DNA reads TGTGCCAGCAGTTACGCCAGAAACTATGGCTACACCTTC.

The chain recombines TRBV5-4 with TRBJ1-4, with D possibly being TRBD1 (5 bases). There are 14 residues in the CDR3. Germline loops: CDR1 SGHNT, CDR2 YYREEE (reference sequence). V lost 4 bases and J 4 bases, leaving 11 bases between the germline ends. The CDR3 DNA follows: TGTGCCAGCAGCCTGGGGGGGGATAATGAAAAACTGTTTTTT. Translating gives CASSLGGDNEKLFF.

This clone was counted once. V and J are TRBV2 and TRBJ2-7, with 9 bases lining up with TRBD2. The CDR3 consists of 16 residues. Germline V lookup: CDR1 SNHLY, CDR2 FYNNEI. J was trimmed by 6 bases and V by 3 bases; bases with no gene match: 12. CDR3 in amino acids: CASSDYDLAGESEQYF. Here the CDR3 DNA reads TGTGCCAGCAGTGATTACGACTTAGCGGGAGAATCCGAGCAGTACTTC.

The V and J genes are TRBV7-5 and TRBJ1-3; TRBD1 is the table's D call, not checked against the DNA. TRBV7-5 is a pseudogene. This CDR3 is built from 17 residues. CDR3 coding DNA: TGTGCCAGAAGCCCTCCGAAAACCACAGGGGGCTCATACACCATATATTTT. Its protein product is CARSPPKTTGGSYTIYF.

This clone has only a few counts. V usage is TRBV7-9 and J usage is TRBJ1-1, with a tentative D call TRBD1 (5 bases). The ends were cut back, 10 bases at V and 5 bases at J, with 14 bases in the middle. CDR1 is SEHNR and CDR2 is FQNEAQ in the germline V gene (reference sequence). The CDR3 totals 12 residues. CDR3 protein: CATTGVGTEAFF. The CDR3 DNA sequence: TGTGCCACCACGGGGGTTGGAACTGAAGCTTTCTTT.

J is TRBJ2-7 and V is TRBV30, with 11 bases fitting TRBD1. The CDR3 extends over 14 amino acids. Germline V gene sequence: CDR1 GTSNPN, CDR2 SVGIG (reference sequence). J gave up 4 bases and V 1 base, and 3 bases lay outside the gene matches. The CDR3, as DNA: TGTGCCTGGAGTGGGACAGGGGGCTATTACGAGCAGTACTTC. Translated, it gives CAWSGTGGYYEQYF. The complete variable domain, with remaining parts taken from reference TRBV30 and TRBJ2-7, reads SQTIHQWPATLVQPVGSPLSLECTVEGTSNPNLYWYRQAAGRGLQLLFYSVGIGQISSEVPQNLSASRPQDRQFILSSKKLLLSDSGFYLCAWSGTGGYYEQYFGPGTRLTVT.